The clone carrying this TCR beta chain was counted only a few times. The CDR3 consists of 13 residues. CDR1 is SEHNR, CDR2 FQNEAQ, per germline (reference sequence). Trimming took off 4 bases at V and 5 bases at J, with 11 bases between the two ends. These data belong to a study of control samples from healthy donors and cancer patients. The protocol was immunoSEQ multiplex PCR, while the TCRdb copy is restricted to in-frame clones and leaves out a portion. This sample yields 95,000 to 120,000 clones, of which approximately 82% are seen a single time; about 5.9% belongs to the top ten. Sequenced material: blood. The receptor's source is a young man in good health. This chain joins TRBV7-9 and TRBJ1-2; no definite D call. CDR3 coding DNA: TGTGCCAGCAGCTCGGTCGATCTTTATGGCTACACCTTC. The encoded protein is CASSSVDLYGYTF.